Presented here are 23 T cell receptor beta chains from one specimen sequenced in a study of blood T cell repertoires in COVID-19. The data were produced by immunoSEQ multiplex PCR, yet TCRdb's version contains in-frame clones alone and is incomplete. The profile shows a few hundred thousand clones, 88% of them singletons. The sequenced material came from peripheral blood. The receptors here all came from a man aged 55 to 70 who had recovered from COVID-19.

The CDR3 region is CASSQEPAGQGYYEQYF. CDR3 bases: TGCGCCAGCAGCCAAGAGCCGGCCGGACAGGGGTACTACGAGCAGTACTTC. The V and J genes are TRBV4-1 and TRBJ2-7; TRBD1 matches at 9 bases. This CDR3 is 17 amino acids long. Per the germline V gene, CDR1 is MGHRA and CDR2 is YSYEKL. V shed 0 bases and J 3 bases; nucleotides not matched to a gene: 9.

For this clone: One end of the junction is discordant with germline, which a read error may explain. This rearrangement joins TRBV30 to TRBJ2-1; D is unresolved. Germline V gene data show CDR1 as GTSNPN and CDR2 as SVGIG (reference sequence). The CDR3 extends over 12 amino acids. CDR3 nucleotide sequence: TGTGCCTGGAGTGTACGAATTCTCAACTTGGTCTTC. This codes for CAWSVRILNLVF.

This clone showed up just once. The rearrangement uses TRBV9 and TRBJ2-7; D gene unclear. The ends were cut back, 0 bases at V and 2 bases at J, with 6 bases in the middle. Germline values: CDR1 SGDLS, CDR2 YYNGEE. The CDR3 runs 13 residues. The CDR3 DNA reads as TGTGCCAGCAGCGTAGGGGCCGCCTACGAGCAGTACTTC. Translated, it gives CASSVGAAYEQYF.

This chain uses TRBV11-2 with TRBJ1-4, with 9 positions matching TRBD1. The CDR3 spans 14 residues. The V gene's germline CDR1 is SGHAT and CDR2 FQNNGV. The V segment lost 5 bases and the J segment 6 bases; nucleotides outside the gene matches: 4. The chain's CDR3 is CASSANRGHEKLFF. DNA for the CDR3: TGTGCCAGCAGCGCTAACAGGGGGCATGAAAAACTGTTTTTT.

This CDR3 reads CASPASGTSHSPLHF. DNA of the CDR3: TGTGCCAGCCCTGCCTCTGGGACTTCTCATTCACCCCTCCACTTT. V gene TRBV6-5 combines with J gene TRBJ1-6; TRBD1 is a possible D gene (5 bases). The CDR3 is made up of 15 amino acids. CDR1 and CDR2 from the germline V gene are MNHEY and SVGAGI. V shed 8 bases and J shed 8 bases, with 19 bases lying between them.

In the case of this clone: The sample contains more than one DNA sequence encoding this CDR3. The genes are TRBV7-9 and TRBJ1-5; 7 bases agree with TRBD1. Germline V gives CDR1 SEHNR, CDR2 FQNEAQ (reference sequence). V lost 5 bases and J lost 2; bases outside the gene matches: 3. The CDR3 extends over 14 amino acids. The CDR3 sequence: CASSPGTGNQPQHF. The DNA of the CDR3 is TGTGCCAGCAGCCCCGGGACAGGCAATCAGCCCCAGCATTTT.

The chain links TRBV9 to TRBJ1-1, with 8 bases fitting TRBD1. Germline CDR1 is SGDLS and CDR2 is YYNGEE. This CDR3 is built from 13 residues. V dropped 4 bases and J dropped 6; count of bases not matched to a gene: 5. CDR3: CASSTRQGSEAFF. For the CDR3, the DNA is TGTGCCAGCAGCACCCGACAGGGGTCTGAAGCTTTCTTT.

The rearrangement uses TRBV6-5 and TRBJ2-2, with D perhaps TRBD2 (6 bases). The V end was cut by 6 bases, the J end by 5 bases, with 13 bases between. This CDR3 is built from 14 residues. Germline CDR1 MNHEY, CDR2 SVGAGI. CDR3 DNA: TGTGCCAGCAGGGGGACTGGGCGAACCGGGGAGCTGTTTTTT. This gives the protein CASRGTGRTGELFF.

This clone was detected a few times. V is TRBV19 and J is TRBJ1-1; D is unresolved. CDR1 and CDR2 (germline): LNHDA, SQIVND (reference sequence). The length of the CDR3 is 11 residues. Trimming cost V 10 bases and J 1 base, with 7 bases left between them. The CDR3 nucleotides are TGTGCCATTCACAAGAACACTGAAGCTTTCTTT. Translating gives CAIHKNTEAFF.

V usage is TRBV7-9 and J usage is TRBJ2-2; the D gene is possibly TRBD2 (6 bases). The germline CDR1 and CDR2 sequences are SEHNR and FQNEAQ (reference sequence). The CDR3 loop spans 14 amino acids. V dropped 5 bases and J dropped 1 base, with 8 bases sitting between them. The CDR3 sequence: CASSSSGNTGELFF. The CDR3 DNA reads TGTGCCAGCAGCAGTAGCGGGAACACCGGGGAGCTGTTTTTT.

This clone was picked up one time. The CDR3 region is CASSPKLTWTGEVSYGYTF. DNA for the CDR3: TGTGCCAGCAGCCCCAAGTTAACCTGGACGGGGGAAGTTAGCTATGGCTACACCTTC. V and J are TRBV3-1 (or the pseudogene TRBV3-2) and TRBJ1-2; possible D gene TRBD1, 5 bases. Germline CDR1 reads LGHDT; CDR2 reads YNNKEL (reference sequence). V shed 4 bases and J shed 4 bases, with 28 bases lying between them. CDR3 length: 19 residues.

CDR3 coding DNA: TGCGCCAGCAGGTCCCGGACACACACCGGGGAGCTGTTTTTT. Encoded protein: CASRSRTHTGELFF. This chain uses TRBV10-1 with TRBJ2-2; D is possibly TRBD1 (5 bases). This CDR3 spans 14 amino acids. Germline V gene data show CDR1 as WNHNN and CDR2 as SYGVQD (reference sequence). Trimming took 6 bases from V and 3 from J, leaving 11 bases between them.

This clone came up once. The V and J genes are TRBV29-1 and TRBJ1-2, with unresolved D. Trimming took 3 bases from V and 10 from J, leaving 9 bases between them. Germline V gene data show CDR1 as SQVTM and CDR2 as ANQGSEA. This CDR3 spans 10 amino acids. This CDR3 reads CSVEGGVYTF. The CDR3 coding sequence is TGCAGCGTTGAGGGAGGCGTCTACACCTTC.

The chain employs TRBV18 and TRBJ2-7; 7 nucleotides match TRBD2. In germline, CDR1 is KGHSH, CDR2 LQKENI. J lost 2 bases, V lost 1 base, and 8 bases had no gene match. The CDR3 extends over 16 amino acids. The DNA of the CDR3 is TGTGCCAGCTCACCACTGGGAGGGGATTCAACCTACGAGCAGTACTTC. As protein: CASSPLGGDSTYEQYF.

The chain has TRBV24-1 and TRBJ2-5, with TRBD1 matching 10 bases. Germline V lookup: CDR1 KGHDR, CDR2 SFDVKD. V shed 3 bases, J shed 4 bases, and the junction held 7 bases outside the gene matches. The CDR3 is made up of 16 amino acids. This chain's CDR3 is CATSDPGTGAGETQYF. The CDR3 coding sequence is TGTGCCACCAGTGATCCGGGGACAGGGGCTGGAGAGACCCAGTACTTC.

This clone has a single count. V is TRBV9 and J is TRBJ2-7; D ambiguous. Germline values: CDR1 SGDLS, CDR2 YYNGEE. The CDR3 length is 13 residues. Trimming shortened V by 4 bases and J by 7 bases, and 15 bases separated the two germline ends. CDR3 DNA: TGTGCCAGCAGCCCCACTCCCTTAAAAGAGCAGTACTTC. It encodes CASSPTPLKEQYF.

The chain employs TRBV19 and TRBJ1-1, with TRBD1 as a possible D gene (5 bases). Looked up from germline, CDR1 is LNHDA and CDR2 is SQIVND (reference sequence). The CDR3 runs to 14 residues. The ends were cut back, 3 bases at V and 0 bases at J, with 8 bases in the middle. The CDR3 loop reads CASSIRVMNTEAFF. In DNA, the CDR3 is TGTGCCAGTAGTATCAGGGTAATGAACACTGAAGCTTTCTTT. Together with reference TRBV19 and TRBJ1-1, the CDR3 gives the full variable domain: DGGITQSPKYLFRKEGQNVTLSCEQNLNHDAMYWYRQDPGQGLRLIYYSQIVNDFQKGDIAEGYSVSREKKESFPLTVTSAQKNPTAFYLCASSIRVMNTEAFFGQGTRLTVV.

The V and J genes are TRBV18 and TRBJ2-7; D is perhaps TRBD1 (5 bases). V gave up 6 bases and J gave up 5 bases, with 14 bases separating them. The CDR3 has 13 residues. Germline assignment: CDR1 KGHSH and CDR2 LQKENI. The CDR3 loop reads CASSFQGGDEQYF. The CDR3 DNA follows: TGTGCCAGCTCTTTCCAGGGTGGAGACGAGCAGTACTTC.

The CDR3 is CASSSELDRLGEKLFF. The DNA for the CDR3 is TGTGCCAGCAGCTCCGAGCTGGACAGGCTCGGTGAAAAACTGTTTTTT. The chain employs TRBV7-6 and TRBJ1-4, with 7 bases matching TRBD1. V gave up 4 bases and J gave up 7 bases; unmatched junction bases: 12. The length of the CDR3 is 16 residues. Germline CDR1 and CDR2: SGHVS and FNYEAQ.

The chain couples TRBV6-1 to TRBJ1-1; D uncertain. This CDR3 is built from 13 residues. V was trimmed by 1 base and J by 4 bases, leaving 7 bases between them. Germline loops: CDR1 MNHNS, CDR2 SASEGT. The CDR3 spells CASSEGSITEAFF. The CDR3 DNA reads TGTGCCAGCAGTGAAGGGAGCATCACTGAAGCTTTCTTT.

The chain links TRBV13 to TRBJ2-7; 7 nucleotides match TRBD2. In germline, CDR1 is PRHDT, CDR2 FYEKMQ (reference sequence). After removal of 3 bases from V and 9 bases from J, the junction contained 2 bases not matched to a gene. The CDR3 contains 11 residues. The CDR3 region has the DNA TGTGCCAGCAGCTTCCCGGGAGGGCAGTACTTC. Translation gives CASSFPGGQYF.

The CDR3 bases are TGCAGCGTTGAGAAGTTTGGGGCAACACTAGCCAAAAACATTCAGTACTTC. The encoded protein is CSVEKFGATLAKNIQYF. The gene calls are TRBV29-1 and TRBJ2-4, with a possible D match to TRBD1 (5 bases). This CDR3 is 17 amino acids long. From germline, CDR1 is SQVTM and CDR2 ANQGSEA. Trimming pared 3 bases from V and 0 bases from J, leaving 18 bases between.

This clone was seen only once. This sequence joins TRBV7-6 and TRBJ2-2, with 7 bases that match TRBD2. The CDR3 consists of 16 residues. V lost 0 bases, J lost 6 bases, and 7 bases stayed unmatched. CDR1 is SGHVS, CDR2 FNYEAQ, per germline. DNA for the CDR3: TGTGCCAGCAGCTTAGCTGCGGGGGATAGTCCCGGGGAGCTGTTTTTT. Amino acid sequence: CASSLAAGDSPGELFF.